The 23 T cell receptor beta chains given below trace back to one sample, sequenced in a study of OX40 agonist ivuxolimab in advanced cancers. The method was immunoSEQ multiplex PCR; TCRdb's version includes in-frame clones alone and lacks a portion of them. The table shows 90,000 to 100,000 clones, with roughly four fifths occurring only once. Sample: CD4+ or CD8+ T cells sorted from blood, taken in a trial of the OX40 agonist ivuxolimab. Receptor source: an adult with an advanced solid tumor such as melanoma, head and neck, liver or kidney cancer.

This clone was seen just once. The chain links TRBV27 to TRBJ1-1; D is unresolved. CDR3 length: 14 amino acids. V lost 0 bases and J 3 bases, leaving 8 bases between the germline ends. Germline-derived CDR1 and CDR2 are MNHEY and SMNVEV (reference sequence). CDR3 in DNA: TGTGCCAGCAGTTTATCGACCCAAGACACTGAAGCTTTCTTT. This codes for CASSLSTQDTEAFF.

This chain joins TRBV19 and TRBJ1-1; 7 nucleotides align to TRBD1. V shed 5 bases, J shed 7 bases, and the junction held 13 bases outside the gene matches. The CDR3 totals 15 residues. The germline gives CDR1 LNHDA, CDR2 SQIVND (reference sequence). The CDR3 region is CASSPQGGRPVEAFF. DNA for the CDR3: TGTGCCAGTAGTCCCCAAGGGGGCCGCCCCGTTGAAGCTTTCTTT.

This sequence joins TRBV28 and TRBJ1-5; TRBD1 matches at 8 bases. Unmatched junction bases numbered 10, after V lost 6 bases and J lost 6 bases. The CDR3 is made up of 15 amino acids. Germline V gene data show CDR1 as MDHEN and CDR2 as SYDVKM. The DNA of the CDR3 is TGTGCCAGCAGGTCCGGTACAGGGGGGCTTCAGCCCCAGCATTTT. Its protein product is CASRSGTGGLQPQHF.

The J gene is TRBJ2-2, the V gene TRBV7-2; possibly TRBD1 for D (5 bases). The CDR3 contains 15 residues. V gave up 2 bases and J gave up 6 bases, with 13 bases separating them. Germline V gene sequence: CDR1 SGHTA, CDR2 FQGNSA. CDR3: CASSLQGSVPGELFF. DNA for the CDR3: TGTGCCAGCAGCTTACAGGGTAGTGTACCCGGGGAGCTGTTTTTT. The variable domain in full, with the rest retrieved from reference TRBV7-2 and TRBJ2-2, is GAGVSQSPSNKVTEKGKDVELRCDPISGHTALYWYRQSLGQGLEFLIYFQGNSAPDKSGLPSDRFSAERTGGSVSTLTIQRTQQEDSAVYLCASSLQGSVPGELFFGEGSRLTVL.

CDR3 nucleotides: TGTGCCTGGAGGGTAGCGGGAGTGGGCAATGAGCAGTTCTTC. This gives the protein CAWRVAGVGNEQFF. V usage is TRBV30 and J usage is TRBJ2-1; 9 bases line up with TRBD2. Germline CDR1 and CDR2: GTSNPN and SVGIG (reference sequence). The CDR3 is 14 residues long. The V gene end was trimmed by 3 bases and the J gene end by 6 bases; junction bases not matched to a gene: 6.

This clone was detected once. The chain is built from TRBV11-2 and TRBJ1-3, with a weak D call TRBD1 (5 bases). Looked up from germline, CDR1 is SGHAT and CDR2 is FQNNGV. This CDR3 is 15 amino acids long. The V gene lost 3 bases and the J gene lost 1 base, with 10 bases spanning the gap. The DNA for the CDR3 is TGTGCCAGCAGCTTTTGGGGGGAATCTGGAAACACCATATATTTT. Encoded protein: CASSFWGESGNTIYF. Together with reference TRBV11-2 and TRBJ1-3, the CDR3 gives the full variable domain: EAGVAQSPRYKIIEKRQSVAFWCNPISGHATLYWYQQILGQGPKLLIQFQNNGVVDDSQLPKDRFSAERLKGVDSTLKIQPAKLEDSAVYLCASSFWGESGNTIYFGEGSWLTVV.

This rearrangement joins TRBV18 to TRBJ2-3; maybe TRBD1 (6 bases). V lost 4 bases to trimming and J lost 2 bases, with 10 bases between them. Germline assignment: CDR1 KGHSH and CDR2 LQKENI. This CDR3 has 14 amino acids. The CDR3 is CASSQDSTTDTQYF. Here the CDR3 DNA reads TGTGCCAGCTCACAGGACAGCACCACAGATACGCAGTATTTT.

The chain carries TRBV6-6 and TRBJ2-5; D possibly corresponds to TRBD2 (6 bases). The V gene's germline CDR1 is MNHNY and CDR2 SVGAGI (reference sequence). This CDR3 is 14 amino acids long. The germline V and J ends were trimmed by 8 bases and 4 bases, with 17 bases remaining between them. The CDR3 region has the DNA TGTGCCAGCGAACAGACTAGTTCCGGAGAGACCCAGTACTTC. As protein: CASEQTSSGETQYF.

The chain employs TRBV7-3 and TRBJ2-5, with 7 nucleotides matching TRBD2. From germline, CDR1 is SGHTA and CDR2 FQGTGA. This CDR3 has 15 amino acids. Unmatched junction bases numbered 2, after V lost 1 base and J lost 0 bases. CDR3 nucleotides: TGTGCCAGCAGCTTAATCGGGGGGTACCAAGAGACCCAGTACTTC. This gives the protein CASSLIGGYQETQYF.

The chain has TRBV7-9 and TRBJ2-1, with D perhaps assigned TRBD1 or TRBD2 (5 bases each). With 7 bases removed from V and 0 bases from J, the gap between germline ends came to 13 bases. CDR3 length: 15 residues. From germline, CDR1 is SEHNR and CDR2 FQNEAQ (reference sequence). CDR3 DNA: TGTGCCAGCACCCCACGGGGCAACTCCTACAATGAGCAGTTCTTC. It codes for CASTPRGNSYNEQFF.

The chain links TRBV7-2 to TRBJ1-4; 9 bases fit TRBD1. This CDR3 has 16 amino acids. The V and J ends lost 0 bases and 5 bases, in that order; junction bases with no gene match: 4. CDR1 and CDR2 from the germline V gene are SGHTA and FQGNSA. The CDR3: CASSLARDRENEKLFF. DNA for the CDR3: TGTGCCAGCAGCTTAGCGAGGGACAGGGAAAATGAAAAACTGTTTTTT. Full variable domain (missing parts from reference TRBV7-2 and TRBJ1-4): GAGVSQSPSNKVTEKGKDVELRCDPISGHTALYWYRQSLGQGLEFLIYFQGNSAPDKSGLPSDRFSAERTGGSVSTLTIQRTQQEDSAVYLCASSLARDRENEKLFFGSGTQLSVL.

This clone has more than one count but fewer than ten. This chain uses TRBV7-3 with TRBJ1-2; possibly TRBD1 for D (6 bases). The V end was cut by 5 bases, the J end by 6 bases, with 19 bases between. Looked up from germline, CDR1 is SGHTA and CDR2 is FQGTGA. CDR3 length equals 15 residues. The CDR3 here is CASSPNTRGMHGYTF. Here the CDR3 DNA reads TGTGCCAGCAGCCCAAACACCAGGGGCATGCATGGCTACACCTTC. Using reference TRBV7-3 and TRBJ1-2 for the parts outside the CDR3, the full variable domain is GAGVSQTPSNKVTEKGKYVELRCDPISGHTALYWYRQSLGQGPEFLIYFQGTGAADDSGLPNDRFFAVRPEGSVSTLKIQRTERGDSAVYLCASSPNTRGMHGYTFGSGTRLTVV.

In DNA, the CDR3 is TGTGCCAGCAGTTTGAAACCTAACTATGGCTACACCTTC. Protein product: CASSLKPNYGYTF. The chain employs TRBV28 and TRBJ1-2, with D uncertain. The CDR3 has 13 residues. The V end was cut by 3 bases, the J end by 0 bases, with 5 bases between. The V gene's germline CDR1 is MDHEN and CDR2 SYDVKM.

The chain joins TRBV2 to TRBJ2-7; no clear D gene. This CDR3 spans 12 amino acids. The germline V gene has CDR1 SNHLY and CDR2 FYNNEI. Trimming stripped 2 bases from V and 3 bases from J, with 5 bases between. CDR3 DNA: TGTGCCAGCAGTGAAACACGCTACGAGCAGTACTTC. Translation gives CASSETRYEQYF. The full variable domain, with the rest looked up from reference TRBV2 and TRBJ2-7, is EPEVTQTPSHQVTQMGQEVILRCVPISNHLYFYWYRQILGQKVEFLVSFYNNEISEKSEIFDDQFSVERPDGSNFTLKIRSTKLEDSAMYFCASSETRYEQYFGPGTRLTVT.

The chain couples TRBV18 to TRBJ2-7; the match to TRBD1 covers 8 bases. Germline V gene sequence: CDR1 KGHSH, CDR2 LQKENI. The CDR3 has 17 amino acids. The V gene end was trimmed by 3 bases and the J gene end by 1 base; junction bases not matched to a gene: 11. The CDR3 loop is CASSPLNPGTGSYEQYF. CDR3 DNA: TGTGCCAGCTCACCTCTAAACCCCGGGACAGGATCCTACGAGCAGTACTTC. Variable domain in full (rest from reference TRBV18 and TRBJ2-7): NAGVMQNPRHLVRRRGQEARLRCSPMKGHSHVYWYRQLPEEGLKFMVYLQKENIIDESGMPKERFSAEFPKEGPSILRIQQVVRGDSAAYFCASSPLNPGTGSYEQYFGPGTRLTVT.

The CDR3 DNA reads as TGTGCCATCAGTGAAGCGGGTGCAACTAATGAAAAACTGTTTTTT. Its protein product is CAISEAGATNEKLFF. The chain couples TRBV10-3 to TRBJ1-4; no clear D gene. The CDR3 has 15 residues. Germline assignment: CDR1 ENHRY and CDR2 SYGVKD. V was shortened by 3 bases and J by 0 bases, with 8 bases between the two germline ends.

The rearrangement joins TRBV19 to TRBJ2-7; TRBD2 is a possible D gene (6 bases). The CDR3 consists of 15 residues. Germline CDR1 is LNHDA and CDR2 is SQIVND (reference sequence). Trimming stripped 5 bases from V and 0 bases from J, with 14 bases between. The CDR3 loop reads CASSPRAGISYEQYF. In nucleotides, the CDR3 is TGTGCCAGTAGTCCCAGGGCGGGGATCTCCTACGAGCAGTACTTC.

This chain uses TRBV5-5 with TRBJ2-7; 8 bases map to TRBD1. The CDR3 runs 13 residues. The ends lost 1 base at V and 6 bases at J; junction bases unmatched: 3. Germline V gene sequence: CDR1 SGHKS, CDR2 YYEKEE (reference sequence). The CDR3 coding sequence is TGTGCCAGCAGCTTGACAGGGGGAGGCGAGCAGTACTTC. It encodes CASSLTGGGEQYF.

The CDR3: CASSQDAVKGSGFYNEQFF. The CDR3 DNA reads as TGCGCCAGCAGCCAAGATGCCGTGAAGGGCAGCGGGTTTTACAATGAGCAGTTCTTC. This chain joins TRBV4-3 and TRBJ2-1; a possible D gene is TRBD2 (6 bases). This CDR3 region has 19 residues. V was clipped by 0 bases and J by 4 bases, with 22 bases between them. The germline V gene encodes CDR1 LGHNA and CDR2 YSLEER.

The chain has TRBV5-5 and TRBJ1-5, with 10 positions matching TRBD1. Germline V gene sequence: CDR1 SGHKS, CDR2 YYEKEE (reference sequence). The CDR3 length is 15 residues. V trimming: 4 bases; J trimming: 2 bases; junction bases outside the gene matches: 3. CDR3 DNA sequence: TGTGCCAGCAGCGGTGGGACAGGGGGCAATCAGCCCCAGCATTTT. Translation gives CASSGGTGGNQPQHF.

This chain uses TRBV2 with TRBJ1-5; 8 bases are shared with TRBD1. This CDR3 contains 15 residues. With 6 bases clipped from V and 1 base from J, the junction kept 5 bases outside the gene matches. In germline, CDR1 is SNHLY, CDR2 FYNNEI. CDR3 amino acids: CASSDRGGSNQPQHF. CDR3 in DNA: TGTGCCAGCAGCGACAGGGGTGGAAGCAATCAGCCCCAGCATTTT.

The chain employs TRBV6-6 and TRBJ2-4; a weak D match, TRBD1 (5 bases). This CDR3 has 12 amino acids. Looked up from germline, CDR1 is MNHNY and CDR2 is SVGAGI (reference sequence). V lost 7 bases and J 6 bases, leaving 10 bases between the germline ends. CDR3: CASKGYRNIQYF. DNA of the CDR3: TGTGCCAGCAAGGGGTATAGAAACATTCAGTACTTC.

This clone appeared a few times. Other nucleotide sequences in the sample specify the same CDR3. This rearrangement joins TRBV7-2 to TRBJ2-1, with 10 bases aligning to TRBD1. The CDR3 contains 16 residues. The trim removed 2 bases at V and 1 base at J, leaving 2 bases unmatched. CDR1 is SGHTA and CDR2 is FQGNSA in the germline V gene. The CDR3 coding sequence is TGTGCCAGCAGCTTAAGGGACAGGGGATCCTACAATGAGCAGTTCTTC. Protein: CASSLRDRGSYNEQFF.